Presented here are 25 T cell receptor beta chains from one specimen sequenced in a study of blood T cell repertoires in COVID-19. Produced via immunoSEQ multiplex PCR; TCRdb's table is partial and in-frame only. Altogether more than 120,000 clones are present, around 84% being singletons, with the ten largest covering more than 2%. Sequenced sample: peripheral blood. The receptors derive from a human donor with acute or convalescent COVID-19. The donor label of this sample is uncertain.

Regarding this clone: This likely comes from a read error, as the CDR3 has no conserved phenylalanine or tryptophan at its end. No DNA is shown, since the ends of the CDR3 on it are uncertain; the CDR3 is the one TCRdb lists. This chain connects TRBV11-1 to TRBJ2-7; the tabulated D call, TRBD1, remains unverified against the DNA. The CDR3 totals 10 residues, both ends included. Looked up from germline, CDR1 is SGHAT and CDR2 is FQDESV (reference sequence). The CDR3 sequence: CASRVSDRCC.

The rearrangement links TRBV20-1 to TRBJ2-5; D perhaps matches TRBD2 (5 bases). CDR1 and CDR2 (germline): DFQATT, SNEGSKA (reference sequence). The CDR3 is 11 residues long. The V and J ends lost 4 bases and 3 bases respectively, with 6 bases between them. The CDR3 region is CSAMGEETQYF. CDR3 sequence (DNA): TGCAGTGCTATGGGAGAAGAGACCCAGTACTTC.

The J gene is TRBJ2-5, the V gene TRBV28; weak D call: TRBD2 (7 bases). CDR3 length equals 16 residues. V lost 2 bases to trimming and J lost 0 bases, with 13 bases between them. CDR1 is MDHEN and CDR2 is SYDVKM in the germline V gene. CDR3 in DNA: TGTGCCAGCAGTTTAAGGGGGGGCACCTACCAAGAGACCCAGTACTTC. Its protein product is CASSLRGGTYQETQYF. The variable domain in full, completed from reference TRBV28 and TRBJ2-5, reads DVKVTQSSRYLVKRTGEKVFLECVQDMDHENMFWYRQDPGLGLRLIYFSYDVKMKEKGDIPEGYSVSREKKERFSLILESASTNQTSMYLCASSLRGGTYQETQYFGPGTRLLVL.

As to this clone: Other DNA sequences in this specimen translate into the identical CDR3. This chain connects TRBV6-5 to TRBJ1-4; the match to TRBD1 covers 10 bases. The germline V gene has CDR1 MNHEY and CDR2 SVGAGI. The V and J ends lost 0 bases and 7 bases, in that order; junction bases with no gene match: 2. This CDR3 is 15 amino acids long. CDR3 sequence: CASSYSGQGSEKLFF. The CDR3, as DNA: TGTGCCAGCAGTTACTCGGGACAGGGGAGTGAAAAACTGTTTTTT.

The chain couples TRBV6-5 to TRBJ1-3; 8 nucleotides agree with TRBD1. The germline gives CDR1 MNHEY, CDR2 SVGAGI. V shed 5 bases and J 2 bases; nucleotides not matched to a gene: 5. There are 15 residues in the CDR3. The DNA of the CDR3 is TGTGCCAGCAGTCGTCAGGGGGCCCCTGGAAACACCATATATTTT. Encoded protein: CASSRQGAPGNTIYF.

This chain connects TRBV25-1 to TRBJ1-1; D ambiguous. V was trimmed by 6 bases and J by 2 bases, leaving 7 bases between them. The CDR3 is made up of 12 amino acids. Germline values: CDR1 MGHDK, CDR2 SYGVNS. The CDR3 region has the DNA TGTGCCAGCAGCAGAATTAACACTGAAGCTTTCTTT. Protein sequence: CASSRINTEAFF.

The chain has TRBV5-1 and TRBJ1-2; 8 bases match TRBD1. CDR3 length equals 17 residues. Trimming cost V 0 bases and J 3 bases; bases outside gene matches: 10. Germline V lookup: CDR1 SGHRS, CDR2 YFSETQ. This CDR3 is CASSLGQGLFSDYGYTF. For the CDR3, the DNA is TGCGCCAGCAGCTTGGGACAGGGGTTATTCTCGGACTATGGCTACACCTTC.

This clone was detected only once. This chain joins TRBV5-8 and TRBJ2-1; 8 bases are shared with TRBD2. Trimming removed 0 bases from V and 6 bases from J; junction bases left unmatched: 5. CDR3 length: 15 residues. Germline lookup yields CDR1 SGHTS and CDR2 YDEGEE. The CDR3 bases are TGTGCCAGCAGCTTGGGTAGCGGGAAGGTCAATGAGCAGTTCTTC. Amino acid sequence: CASSLGSGKVNEQFF.

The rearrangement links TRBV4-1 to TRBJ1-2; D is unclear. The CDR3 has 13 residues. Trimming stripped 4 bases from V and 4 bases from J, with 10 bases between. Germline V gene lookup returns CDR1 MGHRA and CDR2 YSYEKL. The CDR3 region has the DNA TGCGCCAGCAGCCCCCCGGAGGGCTATGGCTACACCTTC. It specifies CASSPPEGYGYTF.

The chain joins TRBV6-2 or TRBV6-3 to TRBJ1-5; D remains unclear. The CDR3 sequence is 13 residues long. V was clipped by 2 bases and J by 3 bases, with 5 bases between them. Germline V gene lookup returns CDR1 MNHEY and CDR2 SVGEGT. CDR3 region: CASSYTFNQPQHF. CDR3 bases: TGTGCCAGCAGTTACACATTCAATCAGCCCCAGCATTTT.

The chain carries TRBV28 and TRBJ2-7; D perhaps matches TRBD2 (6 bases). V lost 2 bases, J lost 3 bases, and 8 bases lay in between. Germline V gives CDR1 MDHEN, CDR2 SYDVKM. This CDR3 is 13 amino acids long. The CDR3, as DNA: TGTGCCAGCAGTTTAGGAGGGTACTACGAGCAGTACGTC. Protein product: CASSLGGYYEQYV.

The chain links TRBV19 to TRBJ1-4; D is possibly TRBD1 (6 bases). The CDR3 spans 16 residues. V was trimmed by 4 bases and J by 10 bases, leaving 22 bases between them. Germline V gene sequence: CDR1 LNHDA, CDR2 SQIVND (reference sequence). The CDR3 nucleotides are TGTGCCAGTAGTAGCGGAGACAGGTTGGGTAAAGGAAAACTGTTTTTT. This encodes CASSSGDRLGKGKLFF.

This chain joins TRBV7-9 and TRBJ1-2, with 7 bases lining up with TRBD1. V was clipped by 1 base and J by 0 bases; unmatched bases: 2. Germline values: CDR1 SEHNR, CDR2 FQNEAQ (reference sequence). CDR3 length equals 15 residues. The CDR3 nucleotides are TGTGCCAGCAGCTTAGGAGGGACAGCTAACTATGGCTACACCTTC. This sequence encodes CASSLGGTANYGYTF.

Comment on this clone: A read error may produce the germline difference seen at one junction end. CDR3 DNA: TGTGCTAGCAGCTTATCCCGGTTCCAAGAGACCCAGTACTTC. Translation: CASSLSRFQETQYF. The genes are TRBV7-7 and TRBJ2-5; D is unresolved. The CDR3 sequence is 14 residues long. Germline loops: CDR1 SSHAT, CDR2 FNYEAQ (reference sequence).

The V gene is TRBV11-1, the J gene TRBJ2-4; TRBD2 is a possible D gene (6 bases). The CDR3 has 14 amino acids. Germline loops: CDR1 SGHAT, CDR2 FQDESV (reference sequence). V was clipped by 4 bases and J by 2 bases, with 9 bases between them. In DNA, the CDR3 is TGTGCCAGCAGCTCGGAGGGATCCAAAAACATTCAGTACTTC. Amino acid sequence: CASSSEGSKNIQYF.

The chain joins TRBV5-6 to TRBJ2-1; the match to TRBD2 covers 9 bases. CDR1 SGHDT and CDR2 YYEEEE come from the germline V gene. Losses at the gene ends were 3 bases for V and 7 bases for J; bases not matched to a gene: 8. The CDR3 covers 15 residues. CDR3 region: CASSSGGRALNEQFF. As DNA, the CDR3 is TGTGCCAGCAGCTCAGGCGGGAGGGCCTTAAATGAGCAGTTCTTC.

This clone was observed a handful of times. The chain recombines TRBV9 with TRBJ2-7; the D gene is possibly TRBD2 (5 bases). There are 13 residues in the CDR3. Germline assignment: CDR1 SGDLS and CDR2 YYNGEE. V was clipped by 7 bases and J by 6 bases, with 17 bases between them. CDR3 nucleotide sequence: TGTGCCAGCTCTATGGGCAGTGCGGGCGAGCAGTACGTC. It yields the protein CASSMGSAGEQYV.

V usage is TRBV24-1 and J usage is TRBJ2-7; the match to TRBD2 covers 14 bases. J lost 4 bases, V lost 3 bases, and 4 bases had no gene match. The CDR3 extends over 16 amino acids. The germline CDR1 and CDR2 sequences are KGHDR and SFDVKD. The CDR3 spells CATSDPGTSGGYEQYF. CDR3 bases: TGTGCCACCAGTGATCCCGGGACTAGCGGGGGTTACGAGCAGTACTTC.

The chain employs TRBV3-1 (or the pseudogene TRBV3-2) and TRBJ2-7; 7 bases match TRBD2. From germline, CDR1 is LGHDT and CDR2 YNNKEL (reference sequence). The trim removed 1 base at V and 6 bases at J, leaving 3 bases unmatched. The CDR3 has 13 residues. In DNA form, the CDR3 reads TGTGCCAGCAGCCAAGGGGGGGGTACCGAGCAGTACGTC. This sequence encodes CASSQGGGTEQYV.

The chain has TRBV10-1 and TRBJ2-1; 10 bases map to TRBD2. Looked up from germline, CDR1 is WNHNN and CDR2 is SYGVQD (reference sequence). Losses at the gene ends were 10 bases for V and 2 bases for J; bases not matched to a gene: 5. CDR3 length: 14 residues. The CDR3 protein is CATPGLATYNEQFF. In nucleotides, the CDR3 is TGCGCCACCCCGGGACTAGCGACCTACAATGAGCAGTTCTTC.

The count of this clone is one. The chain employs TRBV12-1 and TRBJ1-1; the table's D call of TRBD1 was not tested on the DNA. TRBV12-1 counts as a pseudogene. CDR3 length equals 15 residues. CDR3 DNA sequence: TGTGCCAGCAGCTTTGTGCCGGACATGAACACTGAAGCTTTCTTT. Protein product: CASSFVPDMNTEAFF.

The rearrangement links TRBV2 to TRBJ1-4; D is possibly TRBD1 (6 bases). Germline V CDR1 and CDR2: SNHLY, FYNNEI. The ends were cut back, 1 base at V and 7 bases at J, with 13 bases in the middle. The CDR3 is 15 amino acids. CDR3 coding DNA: TGTGCCAGCAGTGAAGGGGGGACAAGTTTTGAAAAACTGTTTTTT. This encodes CASSEGGTSFEKLFF.

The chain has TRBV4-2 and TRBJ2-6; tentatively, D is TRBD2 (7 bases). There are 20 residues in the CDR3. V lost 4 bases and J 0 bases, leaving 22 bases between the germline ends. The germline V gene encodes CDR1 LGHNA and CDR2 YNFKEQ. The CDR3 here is CASSPPPRGALNSGANVLTF. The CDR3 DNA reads TGTGCCAGCAGCCCCCCACCACGGGGGGCCCTAAACTCTGGGGCCAACGTCCTGACTTTC.

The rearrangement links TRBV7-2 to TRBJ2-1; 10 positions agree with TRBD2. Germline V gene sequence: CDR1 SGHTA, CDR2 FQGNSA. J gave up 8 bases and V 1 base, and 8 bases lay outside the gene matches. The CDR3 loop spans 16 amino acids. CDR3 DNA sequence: TGTGCCAGCAGCTTAGTACTCAGCGGGAGGGGGGATGAGCAGTTCTTC. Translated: CASSLVLSGRGDEQFF.

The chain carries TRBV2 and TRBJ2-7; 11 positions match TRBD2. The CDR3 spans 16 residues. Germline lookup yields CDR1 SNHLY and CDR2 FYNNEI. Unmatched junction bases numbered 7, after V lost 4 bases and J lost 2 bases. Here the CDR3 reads CASSGETSGETYEQYF. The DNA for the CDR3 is TGTGCCAGCAGTGGAGAGACTAGCGGGGAAACCTACGAGCAGTACTTC.